This T cell receptor beta chain derives from a study of T-cell memory formation after mild COVID-19. TCRdb re-analysed the 5' RACE reads in MiXCR, keeping a single row per CDR3 protein. The table shows hundreds of thousands of distinct CDR3 sequences, with 15% occurring only once. The CDR3 has 16 amino acids. Germline V gives CDR1 SGHRS, CDR2 YFSETQ. V shed 0 bases and J 6 bases; nucleotides not matched to a gene: 10. This clonotype was counted between two and nine times. The clonotype originates from a man between 18 and 35 years old who had mild COVID-19 (a few samples of this study predate the infection). Cell type and time point are not known. Sequenced: PBMCs or a T cell subset sorted from them (not recorded which). V gene TRBV5-1 combines with J gene TRBJ2-3, with 7 bases identical to TRBD1. This chain's CDR3 is CASSLGPTGAQDTQYF. The CDR3 region has the DNA TGCGCCAGCAGCTTGGGACCTACAGGGGCCCAGGATACGCAGTATTTT.